Listed below are T cell receptor beta chains from one sample, sequenced in a study of shared clonotypes between healthy human individuals. Method: immunoSEQ multiplex PCR; TCRdb's copy keeps in-frame clones and lacks some. The table has more than 450,000 clones, less than 85% seen once; the top ten hold under 15%. The sample taken for sequencing was PBMCs. These receptors originate from a woman aged 40 to 50 in good health. Some clones in this sample may be carry-over from other donors' samples. CDR3s include the opening cysteine and the closing phenylalanine or tryptophan. D genes are given only for firm matches. Clone size is not always given. Where it is, it says once, few, many or a class for expanded clones.

abundance	d_gene	j_gene	v_gene	CDR3aa	CDR3nt
.	TRBD1	TRBJ1-2	TRBV11-2	CASSTPRTGLSGYTF	TGTGCCAGCAGCACCCCCCGGACAGGGCTGAGTGGCTACACCTTC
.	TRBD1	TRBJ2-7	TRBV7-9	CASSPRTRDRDYEQYF	TGTGCCAGCAGCCCACGAACTCGGGACAGGGACTACGAGCAGTACTTC
.	.	TRBJ1-2	TRBV2	CASSENVDSYGYTF	TGTGCCAGCAGTGAAAATGTGGACAGTTATGGCTACACCTTC
.	.	TRBJ2-1	TRBV7-3	CASSLTSRGISYNEQFF	TGTGCCAGCAGCTTAACGTCGCGCGGGATCTCCTACAATGAGCAGTTCTTC
.	TRBD2	TRBJ2-1	TRBV4-2	CASSQERTSRSYNEQFF	TGTGCCAGCAGCCAAGAGCGGACTAGCCGGTCCTACAATGAGCAGTTCTTC
.	.	TRBJ2-5	TRBV5-6	CASSLTLGQETQYF	TGTGCCAGCAGCTTAACACTAGGGCAAGAGACCCAGTACTTC
.	.	TRBJ1-4	TRBV6-6	CASSYSEPATNEKLFF	TGTGCCAGCAGTTACTCCGAGCCTGCAACTAATGAAAAACTGTTTTTT
.	.	TRBJ1-2	TRBV27	CASRTQGWDGYTF	TGTGCCAGCAGGACACAGGGATGGGATGGCTACACCTTC
.	.	TRBJ1-1	TRBV7-2	CASSGGTLNTEAFF	TGTGCCAGCAGTGGCGGGACACTTAACACTGAAGCTTTCTTT
.	TRBD2	TRBJ2-1	TRBV15	CATSRPPKREGYNEQFF	TGTGCCACCAGCAGACCGCCCAAGCGGGAGGGCTACAATGAGCAGTTCTTC
.	.	TRBJ1-2	TRBV6-1	CASSEAGRDGYTF	TGTGCCAGCAGTGAAGCGGGGAGGGATGGCTACACCTTC
.	.	TRBJ1-4	TRBV19	CASSILRGGPNEKLFF	TGTGCCAGTAGTATCCTCCGAGGAGGACCTAATGAAAAACTGTTTTTT
.	.	TRBJ2-2	TRBV7-3	CASSLSNTGELFF	TGTGCCAGCAGCTTATCGAACACCGGGGAGCTGTTTTTT
.	TRBD1	TRBJ1-2	TRBV7-9	CASSEQGTNYGYTF	TGTGCCAGCAGCGAACAGGGGACCAACTATGGCTACACCTTC
.	.	TRBJ1-2	TRBV10-3	CAISEGAGTRGYTF	TGTGCCATCAGTGAGGGGGCAGGGACAAGGGGCTACACCTTC
.	.	TRBJ1-4	TRBV7-9	CASSTTDLATNEKLFF	TGTGCCAGCAGCACGACAGACCTTGCAACTAATGAAAAACTGTTTTTT
.	.	TRBJ2-4	TRBV7-8	CASSLVSRGIQYF	TGTGCCAGCAGCTTAGTATCCCGGGGCATTCAGTACTTC
.	.	TRBJ2-5	TRBV11-2	CASSLTGKETQYF	TGTGCCAGCAGCTTAACGGGGAAAGAGACCCAGTACTTC
.	.	TRBJ1-1	TRBV28	CASRPPGRANTEAFF	TGTGCCAGCAGACCTCCGGGACGGGCGAACACTGAAGCTTTCTTT
.	TRBD1	TRBJ2-2	TRBV2	CASSEGPRGPGELFF	TGTGCCAGCAGTGAAGGCCCTAGGGGGCCCGGGGAGCTGTTTTTT
.	.	TRBJ2-7	TRBV4-2	CASSQPGAPYEQYF	TGTGCCAGCAGCCAGCCTGGAGCCCCCTACGAGCAGTACTTC
.	TRBD1	TRBJ2-7	TRBV7-6	CASSLEGQSSYEQYF	TGTGCCAGCAGCTTAGAGGGACAGTCATCCTACGAGCAGTACTTC
.	.	TRBJ2-5	TRBV18	CASSPPSLETQYF	TGTGCCAGCTCACCACCGTCGTTGGAGACCCAGTACTTC
.	TRBD2	TRBJ2-5	TRBV27	CASSLLAGGRETQYF	TGTGCCAGCAGTTTACTAGCGGGAGGGCGAGAGACCCAGTACTTC
.	.	TRBJ2-5	TRBV7-9	CASSAGGQYVVTQYF	TGTGCCAGCAGCGCAGGAGGACAGTATGTGGTGACCCAGTACTTC
.	.	TRBJ2-7	TRBV4-1	CASSQEGRSSYEQYF	TGCGCCAGCAGCCAAGAGGGCAGGAGCTCCTACGAGCAGTACTTC
.	TRBD1	TRBJ2-5	TRBV5-1	CASSLAEGGAVTQYF	TGCGCCAGCAGCTTGGCCGAAGGGGGCGCGGTGACCCAGTACTTC
.	TRBD2	TRBJ2-2	TRBV11-3	CASSLRSGRDITGELFF	TGTGCCAGCAGCTTAAGAAGCGGGAGGGACATCACCGGGGAGCTGTTTTTT
.	.	TRBJ2-7	TRBV27	CASSLSIGNEQYF	TGTGCCAGCAGTTTATCCATAGGGAACGAGCAGTACTTC
.	.	TRBJ2-5	TRBV7-2	CASSLTTLQETQYF	TGTGCCAGCAGCTTAACGACACTCCAAGAGACCCAGTACTTC
.	TRBD2	TRBJ2-7	TRBV5-1	CASSLTRTSGRYEQYF	TGCGCCAGCAGCTTAACTCGGACTAGCGGGAGATACGAGCAGTACTTC
.	.	TRBJ2-7	TRBV5-1	CASTFGSGSGYEQYF	TGCGCCAGCACCTTTGGCTCGGGATCGGGCTACGAGCAGTACTTC
.	.	TRBJ2-3	TRBV29-1	CSVAVRGGTDTQYF	TGCAGCGTCGCCGTTAGGGGGGGCACAGATACGCAGTATTTT
few	TRBD2	TRBJ2-1	TRBV7-9	CASSHLAGRAGLMQFF	TGTGCCAGCAGCCACCTAGCGGGGCGTGCGGGGTTGATGCAGTTCTTC
.	.	TRBJ1-2	TRBV7-2	CATGRAILDYGYTF	TGTGCTACGGGGAGGGCGATTCTGGATTATGGCTACACCTTC
.	TRBD2	TRBJ2-7	TRBV4-1	CASSQGREGVFEQYF	TGCGCCAGCAGCCAAGGTCGGGAGGGGGTATTCGAGCAGTACTTC
few	.	TRBJ1-1	TRBV6-4	CASSRDSNTEAFF	TGTGCCAGCAGCAGGGACTCTAACACTGAAGCTTTCTTT
few	.	TRBJ2-5	TRBV6-5	CASKWRSLGEQYF	TGTGCCAGCAAATGGAGGAGCCTTGGAGAGCAGTACTTC
.	.	TRBJ1-1	TRBV27	CATPPGDTEAFF	TGTGCCACCCCCCCGGGGGACACTGAAGCTTTCTTT
.	.	TRBJ1-4	TRBV30	CAWSATNEKLFF	TGTGCCTGGAGCGCAACTAATGAAAAACTGTTTTTT
once	TRBD1	TRBJ1-6	TRBV5-1	CASSLDRGNSPLHF	TGCGCCAGCAGCTTGGACAGGGGCAATTCACCCCTCCACTTT
.	TRBD1	TRBJ1-2	TRBV10-3	CAIYGGQGAFYGYTF	TGTGCCATCTACGGGGGGCAGGGGGCTTTCTATGGCTACACCTTC
.	.	TRBJ1-2	TRBV5-5	CASSLGLGDYGYTF	TGTGCCAGCAGCTTGGGTCTGGGCGACTATGGCTACACCTTC
.	.	TRBJ2-5	TRBV19	CASSKTRGSGQETQYF	TGTGCCAGTAGTAAAACCCGGGGTAGCGGACAAGAGACCCAGTACTTC
few	.	TRBJ2-5	TRBV7-3	CASSLGPQETQYF	TGTGCCAGCAGCTTAGGGCCCCAAGAGACCCAGTACTTC
.	.	TRBJ2-1	TRBV15	CATSRGGEGRGDEQFF	TGTGCCACCAGCAGAGGAGGCGAGGGTAGGGGCGATGAGCAGTTCTTC
.	TRBD1	TRBJ2-2	TRBV19	CASSMAGQGIFGELFF	TGTGCCAGTAGTATGGCTGGACAGGGTATTTTCGGGGAGCTGTTTTTT
.	.	TRBJ1-1	TRBV11-3	CASSLDFSPEEEAFF	TGTGCCAGCAGCTTAGATTTTTCGCCAGAAGAGGAAGCTTTCTTT
.	.	TRBJ1-4	TRBV18	CASYSDLNEKLFF	TGTGCCAGCTATAGTGACCTTAATGAAAAACTGTTTTTT